What follows describes a single TCR beta chain. Its specificity is not known. This sample is drawn from a study of shared clonotypes between healthy human individuals. Per the original data handling: ImmunoSEQ only sent back junction sequences with no quality scores, so filtering was done differently. This table comes from immunoSEQ multiplex PCR, and its TCRdb copy is limited to in-frame clones, with some not included. That table is the source of V, J and clone size, and D and trimming were worked out from the DNA. The table records some 2,100,000 clones, approximately 96% of them present only once. Naive CD4+ cells were CD45RA-selected; the remaining cells were memory. Study-wide results and limits: Blood was the sole source, and tissue repertoires probably differ.

Source material: naive CD4+ T cells sorted from blood. Subset: CD45RA+ positively selected. This receptor was identified in a man aged 18 to 29 in good health.

CDR3 bases: TGTGCCAGCAGCTTAGAGACAGGAATGCGCTACACCTTC. Translation: CASSLETGMRYTF. This chain joins TRBV11-2 and TRBJ1-2, with D possibly being TRBD1 (6 bases). CDR1 is SGHAT and CDR2 is FQNNGV in the germline V gene. The CDR3 runs to 13 residues. V lost 0 bases and J 9 bases, leaving 11 bases between the germline ends.